Below are 19 T cell receptor beta chains sequenced from a single sample in a study of shared clonotypes between healthy human individuals. The data were produced by immunoSEQ multiplex PCR, yet TCRdb's version contains in-frame clones alone and is incomplete. The sample includes around 600,000 clones, 85% to 95% of them seen just once. CD45RO-negative CD8 cells positively selected for CCR7 made up the naive population, which excluded terminally differentiated effector memory CD45RA+ cells. Sequencing input: naive CD8+ T cells sorted from blood. The receptors stem from a woman aged 30 to 39 in good health.

The chain carries TRBV27 and TRBJ2-6; no reliable D call. This CDR3 comprises 15 residues. CDR1 and CDR2 from the germline V gene are MNHEY and SMNVEV (reference sequence). Between the trimmed V and J ends, which lost 4 bases and 4 bases, there was a span of 11 bases. The CDR3 protein is CASSSTVSGANVLTF. CDR3 nucleotide sequence: TGTGCCAGCAGTTCAACAGTTTCCGGGGCCAACGTCCTGACTTTC. The full variable domain, completed using reference TRBV27 and TRBJ2-6, is EAQVTQNPRYLITVTGKKLTVTCSQNMNHEYMSWYRQDPGLGLRQIYYSMNVEVTDKGDVPEGYKVSRKEKRNFPLILESPSPNQTSLYFCASSSTVSGANVLTFGAGSRLTVL.

To note about this clone: Other nucleotide sequences from this sample produce the same CDR3. J is TRBJ2-7 and V is TRBV27; 10 bases align to TRBD1. The germline gives CDR1 MNHEY, CDR2 SMNVEV (reference sequence). This CDR3 region has 16 residues. The trim removed 5 bases at V and 5 bases at J, leaving 12 bases unmatched. CDR3 in DNA: TGTGCCAGCAGTCTCTCCCCCGGGACAGGGGCCCACGAGCAGTACTTC. Translating gives CASSLSPGTGAHEQYF.

DNA for the CDR3: TGTGCCAGCAGCTTAGGAAGCAGGGATGCCTATGGCTACACCTTC. Translation gives CASSLGSRDAYGYTF. The rearrangement links TRBV7-2 to TRBJ1-2, with a tentative D call TRBD1 (5 bases). The CDR3 runs 15 residues. Germline values: CDR1 SGHTA, CDR2 FQGNSA. V gave up 1 base and J gave up 4 bases, with 13 bases separating them.

On this clone itself: The sample holds other DNA sequences that translate to the same CDR3. CDR3 loop: CASRGQGNTEAFF. DNA for the CDR3: TGTGCCAGCCGGGGACAGGGAAACACTGAAGCTTTCTTT. The chain combines TRBV19 with TRBJ1-1, with 9 bases lining up with TRBD1. CDR1 and CDR2 (germline): LNHDA, SQIVND (reference sequence). Germline trimming cut 9 bases from V and 2 bases from J; bases unmatched to any gene: 4. CDR3 length: 13 residues.

The V gene is TRBV4-2, the J gene TRBJ2-7; 11 bases map to TRBD2. The CDR3 contains 17 residues. V lost 0 bases to trimming and J lost 2 bases; unmatched junction nucleotides: 6. Germline V gene sequence: CDR1 LGHNA, CDR2 YNFKEQ. CDR3 sequence: CASSQEQGLAETYEQYF. The CDR3 nucleotides are TGTGCCAGCAGCCAAGAGCAGGGACTAGCGGAAACCTACGAGCAGTACTTC.

The chain recombines TRBV15 with TRBJ2-3; tentatively, D is TRBD2 (6 bases). The CDR3 extends over 17 amino acids. V gave up 0 bases and J gave up 2 bases, with 15 bases separating them. Germline assignment: CDR1 LNHNV and CDR2 YYDKDF (reference sequence). CDR3 coding DNA: TGTGCCACCAGCAGAGATCATAGCGGCCTATTCACAGATACGCAGTATTTT. This sequence encodes CATSRDHSGLFTDTQYF.

V and J are TRBV27 and TRBJ2-7; D is perhaps TRBD2 (6 bases). Germline V gene lookup returns CDR1 MNHEY and CDR2 SMNVEV (reference sequence). The CDR3 runs 14 residues. V was clipped by 3 bases and J by 4 bases, with 13 bases between them. This CDR3 reads CASSLAGRGYEQYF. The CDR3, as DNA: TGTGCCAGCAGTTTGGCGGGAAGGGGATACGAGCAGTACTTC.

V is TRBV5-6 and J is TRBJ2-5; 9 bases line up with TRBD2. The end of the DNA fits TRBJ2-7 better, so the J call may be wrong. The CDR3 extends over 16 amino acids. Germline CDR1 SGHDT, CDR2 YYEEEE. The CDR3 sequence: CASSHSGTSFSYEQYF. CDR3 DNA sequence: TGTGCCAGCAGCCATTCCGGGACTAGCTTTTCCTACGAGCAGTACTTC.

V usage is TRBV5-1 and J usage is TRBJ2-7; 7 bases fit TRBD2. The CDR3 is 16 amino acids. V lost 0 bases, J lost 2 bases, and 8 bases stayed unmatched. From germline, CDR1 is SGHRS and CDR2 YFSETQ. CDR3 in DNA: TGCGCCAGCAGCTTGGAGGGCGGCGGGAGCACCTACGAGCAGTACTTC. Amino acids: CASSLEGGGSTYEQYF.

V is TRBV5-4 and J is TRBJ2-1; D gene uncertain. Germline lookup yields CDR1 SGHNT and CDR2 YYREEE (reference sequence). V lost 4 bases, J lost 4 bases, and 9 bases lay in between. This CDR3 spans 13 amino acids. Written as DNA, the CDR3 is TGTGCCAGCAGCATTCGGAATTACAATGAGCAGTTCTTC. The encoded protein is CASSIRNYNEQFF.

This clone appeared once. CDR3 sequence: CASSIEGGTSGVYEQYF. For the CDR3, the DNA is TGTGCCAGTAGTATAGAAGGAGGGACTAGCGGGGTCTACGAGCAGTACTTC. The rearrangement links TRBV19 to TRBJ2-7, with 13 bases that match TRBD2. The CDR3 covers 17 residues. The ends lost 0 bases at V and 3 bases at J; junction bases unmatched: 5. Germline values: CDR1 LNHDA, CDR2 SQIVND (reference sequence).

The chain has TRBV29-1 and TRBJ2-3, with 8 bases matching TRBD2. Germline loops: CDR1 SQVTM, CDR2 ANQGSEA. There are 14 residues in the CDR3. The V segment lost 8 bases and the J segment 4 bases; nucleotides outside the gene matches: 11. CDR3 loop: CSTNSGRSADTQYF. The CDR3 nucleotides read TGCAGCACCAACAGCGGGAGATCGGCAGATACGCAGTATTTT.

The rearrangement joins TRBV6-5 to TRBJ2-7; D remains unclear. This CDR3 is 15 amino acids long. V was cut by 3 bases and J by 3 bases, with 15 bases left in between. Germline V lookup: CDR1 MNHEY, CDR2 SVGAGI. The DNA for the CDR3 is TGTGCCAGCAGTTATAACTCGGACCTAAACTACGAGCAGTACTTC. Translation: CASSYNSDLNYEQYF.

Details on this clone: Other DNA variants within this sample encode the same CDR3. The chain couples TRBV27 to TRBJ1-3, with no clear D. From germline, CDR1 is MNHEY and CDR2 SMNVEV (reference sequence). Trimming took off 0 bases at V and 1 base at J, with 4 bases between the two ends. This CDR3 region has 14 residues. In DNA, the CDR3 is TGTGCCAGCAGTTTATCGAGGTCTGGAAACACCATATATTTT. Protein: CASSLSRSGNTIYF.

The chain uses TRBV19 and TRBJ1-1; unclear D gene. V was pared by 6 bases and J by 2 bases, with 10 bases between. Germline CDR1 and CDR2: LNHDA and SQIVND (reference sequence). The CDR3 consists of 13 residues. The CDR3 DNA sequence: TGTGCCAGTAGCGCCGGGCCAAACACTGAAGCTTTCTTT. Amino acids: CASSAGPNTEAFF.

The J gene is TRBJ2-2, the V gene TRBV2; 10 bases line up with TRBD1. Germline trimming cut 7 bases from V and 7 bases from J; bases unmatched to any gene: 12. Germline-derived CDR1 and CDR2 are SNHLY and FYNNEI. CDR3 size: 16 residues. The CDR3 region is CASILDRGPSVGELFF. CDR3 DNA: TGTGCCAGCATCCTTGACAGGGGGCCGTCAGTCGGGGAGCTGTTTTTT. The whole variable domain, filled in from reference TRBV2 and TRBJ2-2, reads EPEVTQTPSHQVTQMGQEVILRCVPISNHLYFYWYRQILGQKVEFLVSFYNNEISEKSEIFDDQFSVERPDGSNFTLKIRSTKLEDSAMYFCASILDRGPSVGELFFGEGSRLTVL.

The CDR3 spells CASSQDRAYEQYF. The CDR3 coding sequence is TGTGCCAGCAGCCAAGATCGGGCCTACGAGCAGTACTTC. V and J are TRBV4-2 and TRBJ2-7; D is uncertain. Deletions cut 0 bases from V and 2 bases from J, with 5 bases between. Germline V gene lookup returns CDR1 LGHNA and CDR2 YNFKEQ. This CDR3 spans 13 amino acids.

A remark on this clone: Other DNA sequences in this sample translate to the same CDR3. The chain combines TRBV19 with TRBJ2-1; no firm D call. This CDR3 is built from 13 residues. Germline CDR1 LNHDA, CDR2 SQIVND (reference sequence). Trimming shortened V by 0 bases and J by 10 bases, and 10 bases separated the two germline ends. The CDR3 DNA sequence: TGTGCCAGTAGTATAGATCTTGAGCGCGAGCAGTTCTTC. It specifies CASSIDLEREQFF. Together with reference TRBV19 and TRBJ2-1, the CDR3 gives the full variable domain: DGGITQSPKYLFRKEGQNVTLSCEQNLNHDAMYWYRQDPGQGLRLIYYSQIVNDFQKGDIAEGYSVSREKKESFPLTVTSAQKNPTAFYLCASSIDLEREQFFGPGTRLTVL.

This sequence joins TRBV5-4 and TRBJ1-1; 7 bases match TRBD1. Germline CDR1 is SGHNT and CDR2 is YYREEE (reference sequence). V dropped 1 base and J dropped 8; count of bases not matched to a gene: 11. This CDR3 has 15 residues. The CDR3 DNA reads TGTGCCAGCAGCTTGCCAACGACCGACAGGGTGGAAGCTTTCTTT. This codes for CASSLPTTDRVEAFF.